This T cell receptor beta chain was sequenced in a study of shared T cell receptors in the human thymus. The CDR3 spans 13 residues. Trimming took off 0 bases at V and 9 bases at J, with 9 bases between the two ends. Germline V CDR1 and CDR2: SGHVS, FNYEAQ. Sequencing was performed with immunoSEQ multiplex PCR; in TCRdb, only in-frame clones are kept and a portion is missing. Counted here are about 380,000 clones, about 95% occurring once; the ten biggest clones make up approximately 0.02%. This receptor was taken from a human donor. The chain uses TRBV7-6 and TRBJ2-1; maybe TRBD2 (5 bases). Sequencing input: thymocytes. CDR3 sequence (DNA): TGTGCCAGCAGCTTAGCGCTACGGGGTGAGCAGTTCTTC. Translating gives CASSLALRGEQFF.